A single sample gave rise to the 21 T cell receptor beta chains below, sequenced in a study of control samples from healthy donors and cancer patients. The protocol was immunoSEQ multiplex PCR, while the TCRdb copy is restricted to in-frame clones and leaves out a portion. In the table there are fewer than 85,000 clones, 94% of which are singletons. The specimen sequenced was blood. Receptor source: a woman in her twenties or thirties in good health.

The rearrangement joins TRBV5-4 to TRBJ1-3, with a weak D call TRBD1 (6 bases). Trimming cost V 4 bases and J 5 bases, with 13 bases left between them. The germline CDR1 and CDR2 sequences are SGHNT and YYREEE (reference sequence). The CDR3 is 14 residues long. CDR3 DNA: TGTGCCAGCAGCACAACAGGGAGTAGAAACACCATATATTTT. Protein sequence: CASSTTGSRNTIYF.

V and J are TRBV4-2 and TRBJ1-2; tentative D call: TRBD1 (5 bases). The CDR3 has 14 amino acids. Trimming removed 1 base at V and 8 bases at J, with 14 bases between. The germline V gene encodes CDR1 LGHNA and CDR2 YNFKEQ. This CDR3 is CASSQVGGDWGYTF. The CDR3 nucleotides read TGTGCCAGCAGCCAAGTTGGGGGTGATTGGGGCTACACCTTC.

This rearrangement joins TRBV19 to TRBJ2-5, with 9 bases matching TRBD2. J gave up 4 bases and V 5 bases, and 14 bases lay outside the gene matches. CDR1 and CDR2 from the germline V gene are LNHDA and SQIVND (reference sequence). This CDR3 contains 17 residues. The CDR3 loop is CASSSLGAGGPGETQYF. In DNA, the CDR3 is TGTGCCAGTAGTTCTTTAGGAGCGGGGGGCCCAGGAGAGACCCAGTACTTC.

This clone has more than one count but fewer than ten. The J gene is TRBJ2-7, the V gene TRBV27; perhaps TRBD2 as D (6 bases). From germline, CDR1 is MNHEY and CDR2 SMNVEV (reference sequence). The CDR3 is made up of 15 amino acids. Trimming pared 6 bases from V and 12 bases from J, leaving 27 bases between. For the CDR3, the DNA is TGTGCCAGCAGGCCGGCACTTACCTCCAGTCAGGGACTGTACGTC. This translates into CASRPALTSSQGLYV.

The rearrangement links TRBV3-1 (or the pseudogene TRBV3-2) to TRBJ2-5; D remains ambiguous. V lost 0 bases, J lost 5 bases, and 4 bases lay in between. The CDR3 has 12 residues. The germline CDR1 and CDR2 sequences are LGHDT and YNNKEL (reference sequence). The CDR3 loop is CASSQEVETQYF. For the CDR3, the DNA is TGTGCCAGCAGCCAAGAGGTGGAGACCCAGTACTTC.

Here the CDR3 reads CSAAWDRKLFF. The CDR3 DNA is TGCAGTGCCGCGTGGGACAGAAAACTGTTTTTT. The gene calls are TRBV20-1 and TRBJ1-4; 7 positions match TRBD1. The CDR3 runs to 11 residues. V shed 6 bases, J shed 10 bases, and the junction held 5 bases outside the gene matches. Germline lookup yields CDR1 DFQATT and CDR2 SNEGSKA (reference sequence).

The chain couples TRBV2 to TRBJ1-1; 7 nucleotides agree with TRBD1. The CDR3 is 15 amino acids. Germline CDR1 is SNHLY and CDR2 is FYNNEI. V lost 4 bases to trimming and J lost 1 base; unmatched junction nucleotides: 6. CDR3 nucleotides: TGTGCCAGCAGTGGTGGGACAGCATCGAACACTGAAGCTTTCTTT. Amino acid sequence: CASSGGTASNTEAFF.

The rearrangement joins TRBV6-6 to TRBJ2-3, with no clear D. CDR3 length: 13 residues. V was shortened by 1 base and J by 1 base, with 3 bases between the two germline ends. CDR1 MNHNY and CDR2 SVGAGI come from the germline V gene (reference sequence). CDR3 in amino acids: CASSYLGTDTQYF. CDR3 nucleotides: TGTGCCAGCAGTTACTTGGGCACAGATACGCAGTATTTT.

This clone was seen a single time. CDR3 sequence: CASSPQSQVSGNTIYF. DNA of the CDR3: TGTGCCAGCTCACCACAATCACAAGTCTCTGGAAACACCATATATTTT. V and J are TRBV18 and TRBJ1-3; D is undetermined. The CDR3 is 16 amino acids. V was trimmed by 1 base and J by 0 bases, leaving 10 bases between them. Germline assignment: CDR1 KGHSH and CDR2 LQKENI.

This clone appeared a single time. This chain joins TRBV18 and TRBJ2-2, with 7 positions matching TRBD1. The ends lost 3 bases at V and 6 bases at J; junction bases unmatched: 7. The CDR3 consists of 15 residues. The germline gives CDR1 KGHSH, CDR2 LQKENI. The CDR3 nucleotides read TGTGCCAGCTCACCCGAGACAGGGCTGGCCGGGGAGCTGTTTTTT. Its translation: CASSPETGLAGELFF.

This chain links TRBV18 with TRBJ1-1, with 10 bases matching TRBD1. With V trimmed by 3 bases and J by 5 bases, 9 bases remained unmatched. This CDR3 is built from 16 residues. Germline lookup yields CDR1 KGHSH and CDR2 LQKENI. The DNA of the CDR3 is TGTGCCAGCTCACCGGGGGAAGACAGGGGGCGAACTGAAGCTTTCTTT. It specifies CASSPGEDRGRTEAFF.

The V and J genes are TRBV23-1 and TRBJ2-7; 12 bases are shared with TRBD1. TRBV23-1 is treated as an ORF (open reading frame) with a function not yet certain. CDR3 length: 15 amino acids. V trimming: 4 bases; J trimming: 6 bases; junction bases outside the gene matches: 7. DNA for the CDR3: TGCGCCAGCAGTCGGCCCGGGACAGGGGGCTGCGAGCAGTACTTC. Its translation is CASSRPGTGGCEQYF.

The CDR3 DNA reads TGTGCCAGCAGTTACTACCGGGGGGATCAGCCCCAGCATTTT. Its protein product is CASSYYRGDQPQHF. V and J are TRBV6-5 and TRBJ1-5, with D perhaps TRBD1 (5 bases). The CDR3 has 14 amino acids. Trimming removed 1 base from V and 5 bases from J, with 9 bases in between. The germline CDR1 and CDR2 sequences are MNHEY and SVGAGI.

This chain links TRBV24-1 with TRBJ1-1; D is unresolved. V was clipped by 9 bases and J by 1 base, with 11 bases between them. CDR1 is KGHDR, CDR2 SFDVKD, per germline. CDR3 size: 13 residues. CDR3 loop: CATSRTGNTEAFF. CDR3 sequence (DNA): TGTGCCACCTCTAGGACGGGGAACACTGAAGCTTTCTTT.

The chain links TRBV2 to TRBJ2-5; tentative D call: TRBD2 (6 bases). From germline, CDR1 is SNHLY and CDR2 FYNNEI. This CDR3 has 16 residues. V lost 1 base to trimming and J lost 2 bases, with 14 bases between them. The DNA for the CDR3 is TGTGCCAGCAGTGAAGGCGGGACCGGGGTTCAAGAGACCCAGTACTTC. Translation: CASSEGGTGVQETQYF.

J is TRBJ1-2 and V is TRBV4-1, with D tentatively TRBD1 (5 bases). The V gene's germline CDR1 is MGHRA and CDR2 YSYEKL. The CDR3 spans 15 residues. V lost 0 bases to trimming and J lost 3 bases, with 11 bases between them. Written as DNA, the CDR3 is TGCGCCAGCAGCCAAGATCTTTCGGGGCACTATGGCTACACCTTC. Translating gives CASSQDLSGHYGYTF.

This clone is a singleton in its sample. This chain connects TRBV7-3 to TRBJ1-1; D unclear. The length of the CDR3 is 15 residues. CDR1 and CDR2 from the germline V gene are SGHTA and FQGTGA. Trimming took off 2 bases at V and 2 bases at J, with 12 bases between the two ends. CDR3 nucleotides: TGTGCCAGCAGCTTATTGAGACCTCTCAACACTGAAGCTTTCTTT. Its protein is CASSLLRPLNTEAFF. The full variable domain, in which reference TRBV7-3 and TRBJ1-1 provide the parts outside the CDR3, is GAGVSQTPSNKVTEKGKYVELRCDPISGHTALYWYRQSLGQGPEFLIYFQGTGAADDSGLPNDRFFAVRPEGSVSTLKIQRTERGDSAVYLCASSLLRPLNTEAFFGQGTRLTVV.

The J gene is TRBJ1-1, the V gene TRBV13, with 8 nucleotides matching TRBD1. V was pared by 3 bases and J by 3 bases, with 3 bases of the junction left unmatched. Germline V gene sequence: CDR1 PRHDT, CDR2 FYEKMQ (reference sequence). CDR3 length equals 14 residues. The CDR3 coding sequence is TGTGCCAGCAGCTTGTGGACAGGGCACACTGAAGCTTTCTTT. This gives the protein CASSLWTGHTEAFF.

This sequence joins TRBV6-5 and TRBJ1-5; D gene ambiguous. The CDR3 runs 11 residues. V shed 7 bases and J shed 8 bases, with 9 bases lying between them. Germline loops: CDR1 MNHEY, CDR2 SVGAGI. The CDR3 sequence is CASKSGEPQHF. CDR3 DNA: TGTGCCAGCAAGAGCGGGGAGCCCCAGCATTTT.

The gene calls are TRBV5-8 and TRBJ1-5; D ambiguous. CDR1 is SGHTS and CDR2 is YDEGEE in the germline V gene. This CDR3 has 15 amino acids. Trimming left V 2 bases short and J 0 bases short, with 9 bases between. This chain's CDR3 is CASSLQFYSNQPQHF. Here the CDR3 DNA reads TGTGCCAGCAGCTTACAGTTCTATAGCAATCAGCCCCAGCATTTT.

V and J are TRBV19 and TRBJ1-2; the match to TRBD1 covers 7 bases. CDR1 and CDR2 from the germline V gene are LNHDA and SQIVND (reference sequence). V was pared by 3 bases and J by 4 bases, with 11 bases of the junction left unmatched. The CDR3 contains 16 residues. The CDR3: CASSIVGQQRRYGYTF. CDR3 sequence (DNA): TGTGCCAGTAGTATTGTGGGACAGCAACGACGCTATGGCTACACCTTC. Supplemented by reference TRBV19 and TRBJ1-2, the full variable domain reads DGGITQSPKYLFRKEGQNVTLSCEQNLNHDAMYWYRQDPGQGLRLIYYSQIVNDFQKGDIAEGYSVSREKKESFPLTVTSAQKNPTAFYLCASSIVGQQRRYGYTFGSGTRLTVV.